Listed below are T cell receptor beta chains from one sample, sequenced in a study of shared clonotypes between healthy human individuals. The protocol was immunoSEQ multiplex PCR, while the TCRdb copy is restricted to in-frame clones and leaves out a portion. The sample yields around 320,000 clones, around 87% seen once. What was sequenced was memory CD8+ T cells sorted from blood. Receptors originate from a man aged 18 to 29 in good health. The CDR3 runs from the conserved cysteine through the conserved F or W. The D gene is left open where the match is weak. Where a row states a size, it is once, few, many or the class of an expanded clone; other rows omit it.

CDR3 protein	CDR3 DNA	V gene	clone size	J gene	D gene
CASSLNRYEQFF	TGTGCCAGCAGCTTAAATCGCTATGAGCAGTTCTTC	TRBV13	once	TRBJ2-1	.
CASSYSQGTDTQYF	TGTGCCAGCAGTTACTCACAGGGCACAGATACGCAGTATTTT	TRBV6-5	.	TRBJ2-3	.
CSVEDLSYGYTF	TGCAGCGTTGAAGATCTTAGCTATGGCTACACCTTC	TRBV29-1	few	TRBJ1-2	.
CASSFPGDGLEDTQYF	TGTGCCAGCAGTTTTCCAGGGGATGGGTTAGAAGATACGCAGTATTTT	TRBV7-2	.	TRBJ2-3	.
CASSAPGQGTELRSSCNQPQHF	TGTGCCAGCAGCGCCCCGGGACAGGGGACCGAACTTCGCTCCTCCTGTAATCAGCCCCAGCATTTT	TRBV21-1	.	TRBJ1-5	.
CASSQAGGNEQFF	TGCGCCAGCAGCCAAGCTGGAGGTAATGAGCAGTTCTTC	TRBV4-1	.	TRBJ2-1	.
CSVEELVRYNEQFF	TGCAGCGTTGAGGAACTAGTTCGCTACAATGAGCAGTTCTTC	TRBV29-1	.	TRBJ2-1	.
CASSLAQQSYEQYF	TGTGCCAGCAGCCTAGCGCAACAATCCTACGAGCAGTACTTC	TRBV13	.	TRBJ2-7	.
CASSQSIPGGQGARELFF	TGCGCCAGCAGCCAGTCGATACCGGGGGGACAGGGGGCCCGGGAGCTGTTTTTT	TRBV4-1	.	TRBJ2-2	TRBD1
CASSWGNTIYF	TGTGCCAGCAGCTGGGGGAACACCATATATTTT	TRBV7-8	.	TRBJ1-3	.